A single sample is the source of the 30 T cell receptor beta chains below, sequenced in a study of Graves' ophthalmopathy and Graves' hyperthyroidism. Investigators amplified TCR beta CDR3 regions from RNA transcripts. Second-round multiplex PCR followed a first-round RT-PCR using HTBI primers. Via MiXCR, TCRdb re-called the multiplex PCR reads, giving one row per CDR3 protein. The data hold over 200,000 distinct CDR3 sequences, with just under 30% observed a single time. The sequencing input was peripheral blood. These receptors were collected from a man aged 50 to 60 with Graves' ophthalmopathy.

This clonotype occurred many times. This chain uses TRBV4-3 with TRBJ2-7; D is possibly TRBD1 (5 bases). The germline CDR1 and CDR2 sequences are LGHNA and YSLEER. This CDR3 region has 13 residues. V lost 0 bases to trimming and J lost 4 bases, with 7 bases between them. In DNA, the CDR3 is TGCGCCAGCAGCCAAGAGGCAGGGTACGAGCAGTACTTC. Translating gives CASSQEAGYEQYF.

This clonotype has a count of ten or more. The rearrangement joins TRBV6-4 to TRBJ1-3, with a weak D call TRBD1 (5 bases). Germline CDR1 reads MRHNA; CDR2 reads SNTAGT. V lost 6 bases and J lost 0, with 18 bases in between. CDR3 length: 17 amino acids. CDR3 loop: CASSRGGVRVSGNTIYF. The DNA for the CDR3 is TGTGCCAGCAGCCGTGGGGGGGTTCGAGTCTCTGGAAACACCATATATTTT.

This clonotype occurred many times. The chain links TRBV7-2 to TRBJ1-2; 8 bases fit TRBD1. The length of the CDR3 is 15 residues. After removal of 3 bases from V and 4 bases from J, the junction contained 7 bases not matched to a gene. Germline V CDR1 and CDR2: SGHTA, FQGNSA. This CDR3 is CASSFPGQASYGYTF. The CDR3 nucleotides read TGTGCCAGCAGCTTCCCGGGACAGGCCTCCTATGGCTACACCTTC. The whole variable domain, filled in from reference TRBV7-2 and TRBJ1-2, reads GAGVSQSPSNKVTEKGKDVELRCDPISGHTALYWYRQSLGQGLEFLIYFQGNSAPDKSGLPSDRFSAERTGGSVSTLTIQRTQQEDSAVYLCASSFPGQASYGYTFGSGTRLTVV.

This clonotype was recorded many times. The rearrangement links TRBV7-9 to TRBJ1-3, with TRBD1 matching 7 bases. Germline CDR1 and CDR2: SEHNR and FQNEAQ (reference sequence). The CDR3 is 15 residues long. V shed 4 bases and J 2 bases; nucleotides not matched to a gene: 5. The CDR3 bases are TGTGCCAGCAGCTCACAGGGGCTTGCTGGAAACACCATATATTTT. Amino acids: CASSSQGLAGNTIYF.

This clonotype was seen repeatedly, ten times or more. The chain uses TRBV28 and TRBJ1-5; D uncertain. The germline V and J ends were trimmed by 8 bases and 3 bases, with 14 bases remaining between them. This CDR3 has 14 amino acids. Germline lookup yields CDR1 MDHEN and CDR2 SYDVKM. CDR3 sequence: CASGPMRHNQPQHF. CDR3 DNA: TGTGCCAGCGGCCCTATGAGACACAATCAGCCCCAGCATTTT.

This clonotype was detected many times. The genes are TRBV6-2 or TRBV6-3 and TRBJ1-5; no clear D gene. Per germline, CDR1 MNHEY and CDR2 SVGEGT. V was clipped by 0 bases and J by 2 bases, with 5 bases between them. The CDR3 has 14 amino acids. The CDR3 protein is CASSYSQGNQPQHF. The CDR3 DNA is TGTGCCAGCAGTTACTCCCAGGGCAATCAGCCCCAGCATTTT.

The CDR3 nucleotides are TGTGCCAGCGGTCCACCCAGGGACGAGTATGGCTACACCTTC. Amino acids: CASGPPRDEYGYTF. V gene TRBV11-2 combines with J gene TRBJ1-2; tentatively, D is TRBD1 (5 bases). Germline loops: CDR1 SGHAT, CDR2 FQNNGV. This CDR3 is 14 amino acids long. The germline V and J ends were trimmed by 8 bases and 5 bases, with 18 bases remaining between them.

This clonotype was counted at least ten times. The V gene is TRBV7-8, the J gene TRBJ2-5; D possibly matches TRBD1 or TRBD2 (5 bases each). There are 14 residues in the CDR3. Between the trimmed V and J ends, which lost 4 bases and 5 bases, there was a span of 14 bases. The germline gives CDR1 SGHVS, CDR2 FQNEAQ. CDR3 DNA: TGTGCCAGCAGCTCTTTCCGGGGCGTCGAGACCCAGTACTTC. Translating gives CASSSFRGVETQYF.

The CDR3 DNA follows: TGTGCCAGCAGTTACTCGATAACGGGGTCACCCCTCCACTTT. Its translation is CASSYSITGSPLHF. The V and J genes are TRBV6-2 or TRBV6-3 and TRBJ1-6; D is uncertain. V was clipped by 0 bases and J by 10 bases, with 10 bases between them. CDR1 and CDR2 (germline): MNHEY, SVGEGT. This CDR3 contains 14 residues.

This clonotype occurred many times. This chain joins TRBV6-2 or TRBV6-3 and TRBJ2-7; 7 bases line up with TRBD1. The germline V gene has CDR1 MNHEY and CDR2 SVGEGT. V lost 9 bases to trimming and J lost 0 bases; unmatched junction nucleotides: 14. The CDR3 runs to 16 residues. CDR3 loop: CARTGASGQASYEQYF. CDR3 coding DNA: TGTGCCAGAACCGGCGCCTCCGGACAGGCCTCCTACGAGCAGTACTTC.

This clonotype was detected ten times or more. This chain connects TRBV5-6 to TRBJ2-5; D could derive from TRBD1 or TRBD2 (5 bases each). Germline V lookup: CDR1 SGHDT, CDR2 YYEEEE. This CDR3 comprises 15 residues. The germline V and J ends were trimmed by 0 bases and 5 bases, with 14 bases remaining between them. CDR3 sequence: CASSLGEGREETQYF. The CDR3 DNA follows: TGTGCCAGCAGCTTGGGCGAGGGGCGTGAGGAGACCCAGTACTTC.

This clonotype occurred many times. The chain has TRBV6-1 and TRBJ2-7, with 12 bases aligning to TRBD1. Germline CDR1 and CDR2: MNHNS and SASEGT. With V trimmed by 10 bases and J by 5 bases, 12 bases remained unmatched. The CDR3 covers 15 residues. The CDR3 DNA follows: TGTGCCACCTCCTCGGAGGGACAGGGGGCGAACGAGCAGTACTTC. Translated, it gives CATSSEGQGANEQYF.

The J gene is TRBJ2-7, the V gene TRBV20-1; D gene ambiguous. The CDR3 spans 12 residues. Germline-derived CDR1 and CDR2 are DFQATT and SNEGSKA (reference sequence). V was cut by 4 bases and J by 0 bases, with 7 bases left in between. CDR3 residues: CSATSPSYEQYF. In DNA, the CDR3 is TGCAGTGCTACGAGCCCCTCCTACGAGCAGTACTTC.

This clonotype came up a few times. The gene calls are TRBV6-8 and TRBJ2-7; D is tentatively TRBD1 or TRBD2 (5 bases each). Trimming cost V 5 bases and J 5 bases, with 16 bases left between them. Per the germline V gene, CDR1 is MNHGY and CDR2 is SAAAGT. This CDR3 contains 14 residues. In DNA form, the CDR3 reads TGTGCCAGCAGTCAAGGGACCCCTGGACACGAGCAGTACTTC. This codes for CASSQGTPGHEQYF.

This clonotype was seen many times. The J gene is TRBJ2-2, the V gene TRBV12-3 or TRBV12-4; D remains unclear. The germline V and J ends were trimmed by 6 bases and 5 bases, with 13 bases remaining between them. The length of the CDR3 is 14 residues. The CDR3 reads CASSLDRLTGELFF. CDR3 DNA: TGTGCCAGCAGCCTTGACCGTTTGACCGGGGAGCTGTTTTTT.

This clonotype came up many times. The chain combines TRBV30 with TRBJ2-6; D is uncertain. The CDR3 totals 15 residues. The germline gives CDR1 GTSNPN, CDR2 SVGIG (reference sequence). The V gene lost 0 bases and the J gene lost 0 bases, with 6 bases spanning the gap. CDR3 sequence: CAWSVGGSGANVLTF. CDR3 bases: TGTGCCTGGAGTGTAGGCGGCTCTGGGGCCAACGTCCTGACTTTC. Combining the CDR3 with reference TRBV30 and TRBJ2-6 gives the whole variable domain SQTIHQWPATLVQPVGSPLSLECTVEGTSNPNLYWYRQAAGRGLQLLFYSVGIGQISSEVPQNLSASRPQDRQFILSSKKLLLSDSGFYLCAWSVGGSGANVLTFGAGSRLTVL.

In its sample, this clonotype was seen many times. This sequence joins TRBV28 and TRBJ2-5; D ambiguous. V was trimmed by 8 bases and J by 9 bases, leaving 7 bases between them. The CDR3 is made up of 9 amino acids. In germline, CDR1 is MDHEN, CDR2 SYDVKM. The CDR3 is CASWLSQYF. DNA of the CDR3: TGTGCCAGCTGGCTGTCCCAGTACTTC.

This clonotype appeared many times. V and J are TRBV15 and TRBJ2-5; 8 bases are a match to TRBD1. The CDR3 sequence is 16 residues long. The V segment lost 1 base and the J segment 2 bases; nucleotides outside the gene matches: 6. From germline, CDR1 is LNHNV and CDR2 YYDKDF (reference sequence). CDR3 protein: CATSRGLDRAQETQYF. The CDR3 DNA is TGTGCCACCAGCAGAGGGTTGGACAGGGCTCAAGAGACCCAGTACTTC.

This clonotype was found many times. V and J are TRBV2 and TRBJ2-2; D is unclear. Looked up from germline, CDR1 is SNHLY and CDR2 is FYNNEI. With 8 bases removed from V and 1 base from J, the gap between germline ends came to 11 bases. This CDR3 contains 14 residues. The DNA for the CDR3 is TGTGCCAGCCGTCTACTAAAGAACACCGGGGAGCTGTTTTTT. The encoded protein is CASRLLKNTGELFF.

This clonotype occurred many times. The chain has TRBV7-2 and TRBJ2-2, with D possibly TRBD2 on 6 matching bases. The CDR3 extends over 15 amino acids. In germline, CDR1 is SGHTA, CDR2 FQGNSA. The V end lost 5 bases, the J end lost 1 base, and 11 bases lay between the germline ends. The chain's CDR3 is CASSRPGLNTGELFF. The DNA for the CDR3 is TGTGCCAGCAGCCGTCCGGGACTGAACACCGGGGAGCTGTTTTTT.

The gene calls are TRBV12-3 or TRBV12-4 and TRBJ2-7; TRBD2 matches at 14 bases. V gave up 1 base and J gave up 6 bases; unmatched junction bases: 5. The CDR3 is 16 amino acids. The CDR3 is CASSLGGTSGSSEQYF. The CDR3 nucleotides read TGTGCCAGCAGTTTAGGGGGGACTAGCGGGAGTAGCGAGCAGTACTTC.

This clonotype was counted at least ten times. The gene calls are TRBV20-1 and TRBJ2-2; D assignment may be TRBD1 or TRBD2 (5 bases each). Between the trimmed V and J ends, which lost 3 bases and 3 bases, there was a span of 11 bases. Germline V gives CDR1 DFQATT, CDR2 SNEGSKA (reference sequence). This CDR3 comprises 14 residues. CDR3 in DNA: TGCAGTGCTAGTAGTGGGACCTACACCGGGGAGCTGTTTTTT. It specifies CSASSGTYTGELFF.

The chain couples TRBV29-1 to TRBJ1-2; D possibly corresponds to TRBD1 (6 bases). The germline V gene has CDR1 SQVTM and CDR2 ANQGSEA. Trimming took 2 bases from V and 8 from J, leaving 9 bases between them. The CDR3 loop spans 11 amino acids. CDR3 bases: TGCAGCGTTGAAACGGGGGGCGGCTACACCTTC. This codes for CSVETGGGYTF.

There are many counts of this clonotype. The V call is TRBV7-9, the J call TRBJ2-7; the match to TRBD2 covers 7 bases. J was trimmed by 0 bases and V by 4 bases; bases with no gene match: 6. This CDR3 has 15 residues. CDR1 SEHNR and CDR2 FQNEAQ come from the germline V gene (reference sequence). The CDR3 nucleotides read TGTGCCAGCAGCTGGACGGGAGGCCCCTCCTACGAGCAGTACTTC. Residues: CASSWTGGPSYEQYF.

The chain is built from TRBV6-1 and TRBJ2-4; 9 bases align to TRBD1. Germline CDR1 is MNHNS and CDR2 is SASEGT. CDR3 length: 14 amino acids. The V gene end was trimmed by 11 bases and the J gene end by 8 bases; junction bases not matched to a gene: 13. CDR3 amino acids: CAVKRTGGADIQYF. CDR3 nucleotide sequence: TGTGCCGTCAAACGTACAGGGGGCGCGGACATTCAGTACTTC.

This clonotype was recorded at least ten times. The CDR3 DNA follows: TGTGCCAGCAGCCCAGGGTCTCTTAACTATGGCTACACCTTC. As protein: CASSPGSLNYGYTF. The V call is TRBV7-2, the J call TRBJ1-2, with a tentative D call TRBD1 (5 bases). Germline CDR1 reads SGHTA; CDR2 reads FQGNSA. The CDR3 has 14 residues. Trimming removed 5 bases at V and 1 base at J, with 11 bases between.

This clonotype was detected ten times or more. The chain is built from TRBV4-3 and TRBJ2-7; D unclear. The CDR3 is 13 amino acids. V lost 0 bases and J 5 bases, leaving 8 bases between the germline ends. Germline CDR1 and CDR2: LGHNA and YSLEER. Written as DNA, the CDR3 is TGCGCCAGCAGCCAAGATTTGGCTAACGAGCAGTACTTC. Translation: CASSQDLANEQYF.

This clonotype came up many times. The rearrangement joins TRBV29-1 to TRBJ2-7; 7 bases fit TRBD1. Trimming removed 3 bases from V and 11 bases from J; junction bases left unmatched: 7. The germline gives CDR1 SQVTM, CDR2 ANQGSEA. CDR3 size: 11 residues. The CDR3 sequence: CSVEETGLEYF. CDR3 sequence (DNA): TGCAGCGTTGAGGAGACAGGGTTGGAGTACTTC.

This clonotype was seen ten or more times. CDR3 DNA: TGTGCCAGCAGACAGACAGGCTCCGGCTACACCTTC. Its protein is CASRQTGSGYTF. This sequence joins TRBV6-2 or TRBV6-3 and TRBJ1-2; D is perhaps TRBD1 (6 bases). Trimming took 6 bases from V and 8 from J, leaving 13 bases between them. This CDR3 is built from 12 residues. Germline V gene lookup returns CDR1 MNHEY and CDR2 SVGEGT.

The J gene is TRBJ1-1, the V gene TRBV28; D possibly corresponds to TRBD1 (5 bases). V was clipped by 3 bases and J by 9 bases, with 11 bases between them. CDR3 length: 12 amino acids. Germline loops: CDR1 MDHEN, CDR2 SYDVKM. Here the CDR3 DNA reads TGTGCCAGCAGTTTCGGGGGAAGGAAAGCTTTCTTT. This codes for CASSFGGRKAFF. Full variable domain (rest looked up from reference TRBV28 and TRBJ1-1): DVKVTQSSRYLVKRTGEKVFLECVQDMDHENMFWYRQDPGLGLRLIYFSYDVKMKEKGDIPEGYSVSREKKERFSLILESASTNQTSMYLCASSFGGRKAFFGQGTRLTVV.